This entry features one TCR beta chain sequence. Its antigen is unidentified. One end of the junction fails to match germline, which may point to a read error. The sample is drawn from a study of shared clonotypes between healthy human individuals. Study conclusions and caveats: Donor scarcity curtailed the genetic and exposure-history diversity represented herein. Though the depth was large, rarefaction showed that sorted-subset sequencing was incomplete.

TCRdb's copy holds only in-frame clones and misses some; the assay was immunoSEQ multiplex PCR. In the table there are under 600,000 clones, 98% of which are singletons. Germline V gene lookup returns CDR1 SGHDT and CDR2 YYEEEE. The CDR3 contains 11 residues. CD45RO negativity and positive selection for CCR7 defined naive CD8 cells, a population that excluded terminally differentiated effector memory CD45RA+ cells. Within Nashville, Tennessee resided all donors, each a Caucasian adult. The specimen was naive CD8+ T cells sorted from blood. This TCR was sampled from a man between 25 and 39 years old in good health. V gene TRBV5-6 combines with J gene TRBJ2-7, with a tentative D call TRBD2 (6 bases). The CDR3 DNA is TGTGCCAGCAGGTTGGGAGGCGAGCAGTACTTC. Its protein is CASRLGGEQYF.